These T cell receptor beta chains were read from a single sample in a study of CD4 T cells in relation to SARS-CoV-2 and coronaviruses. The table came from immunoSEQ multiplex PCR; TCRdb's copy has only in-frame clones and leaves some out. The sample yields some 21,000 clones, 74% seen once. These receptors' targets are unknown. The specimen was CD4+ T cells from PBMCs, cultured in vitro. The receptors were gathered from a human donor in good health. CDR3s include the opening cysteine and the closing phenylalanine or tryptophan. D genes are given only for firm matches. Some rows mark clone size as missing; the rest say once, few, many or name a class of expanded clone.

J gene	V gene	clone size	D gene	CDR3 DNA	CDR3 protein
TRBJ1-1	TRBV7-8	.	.	TGTGCCAGCAGCTCCGGATGGAACACTGAAGCTTTCTTT	CASSSGWNTEAFF
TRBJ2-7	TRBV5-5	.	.	TGTGCCAGCAGCTTAGAGGACAGTTCCTACGAGCAGTACTTC	CASSLEDSSYEQYF
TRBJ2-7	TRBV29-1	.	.	TGCAGCGTTGGAAACCCTAACGAGCAGTACTTC	CSVGNPNEQYF
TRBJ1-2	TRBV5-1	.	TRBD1	TGCGCCAGCAGTCAGGACAGGGCGGACTATGGCTACACCTTC	CASSQDRADYGYTF
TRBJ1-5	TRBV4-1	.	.	TGCGCCAGCAGCCAAGATGAAGTCTTACCCGACCAGCCCCAGCATTTT	CASSQDEVLPDQPQHF
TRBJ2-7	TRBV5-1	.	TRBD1	TGCGCCAGCAGCTTGGAAGCAGGGGGTTACGAGCAGTACTTC	CASSLEAGGYEQYF
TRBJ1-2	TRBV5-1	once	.	TGCGCCAGCAGCGCGGAATCAGGGACTCGGGGCTACACCTTC	CASSAESGTRGYTF
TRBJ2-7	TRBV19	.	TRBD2	TGTGCCAGTAGTATGGTCAGCGGGAGCTCCTACGAGCAGTACTTC	CASSMVSGSSYEQYF
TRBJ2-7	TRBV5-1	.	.	TGCGCCAGCAGCTTGTGGGACGCCTTCTACGAGCAGTACTTC	CASSLWDAFYEQYF
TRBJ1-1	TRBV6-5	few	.	TGTGCCAGCAAATCAGGACGGAACACTGAAGCTTTCTTT	CASKSGRNTEAFF
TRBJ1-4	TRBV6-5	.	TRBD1	TGTGCCAGCAGTTCAGGGGGGGATGAGGAAAAACTGTTTTTT	CASSSGGDEEKLFF
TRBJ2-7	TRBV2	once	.	TGTGCCAGCAACCTAGGGGGGGGAACCAACGAGCAGTACTTC	CASNLGGGTNEQYF
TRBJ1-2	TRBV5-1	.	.	TGCGCCAGCAGCTCCGGGGACCAGACAGTCTATGGCTACACCTTC	CASSSGDQTVYGYTF
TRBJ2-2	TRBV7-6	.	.	TGTGCCAGCAGCCCCGGAGGGTCCTTTCTCGGAACCGGGGAGCTGTTTTTT	CASSPGGSFLGTGELFF
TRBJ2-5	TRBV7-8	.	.	TGTGCCAGCAGCTTAGAATACGGCAGCCAAGAGACCCAGTACTTC	CASSLEYGSQETQYF
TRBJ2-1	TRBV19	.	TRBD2	TGTGCCAGTAGTATAGATCCCCCCCGGACTAGGGGTCTCAATGAGCAGTTCTTC	CASSIDPPRTRGLNEQFF
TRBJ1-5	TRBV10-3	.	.	TGTGCCATCAGTGATTCTCAGGCCGACGCTAATCAGCCCCAGCATTTT	CAISDSQADANQPQHF
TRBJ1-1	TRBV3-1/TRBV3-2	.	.	TGTGCCAGCAGCCATGGCAATATGAACACTGAAGCTTTCTTT	CASSHGNMNTEAFF
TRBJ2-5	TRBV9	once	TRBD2	TGTGCCAGCAGCTTAGCGGGAGGAGGTCGGGAGACCCAGTACTTC	CASSLAGGGRETQYF
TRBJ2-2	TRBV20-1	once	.	TGCAGTGCTAGTGGAACGAACACCGGGGAGCTGTTTTTT	CSASGTNTGELFF
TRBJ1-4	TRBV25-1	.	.	TGTGCCAGCCAAACTACTAGAACAACTAATGAAAAACTGTTTTTT	CASQTTRTTNEKLFF
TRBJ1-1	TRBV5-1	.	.	TGCGCCAGCAGCTTACCGACAGAAAACACTGAAGCTTTCTTT	CASSLPTENTEAFF
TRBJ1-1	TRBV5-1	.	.	TGCGCCAGCAGCGATACAGGGATGGGGACTGAAGCTTTCTTT	CASSDTGMGTEAFF
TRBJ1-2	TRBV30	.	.	TGTGCCTGGAGCGCCCCACAGTTGGGGGAGTTGGGCTACACCTTC	CAWSAPQLGELGYTF
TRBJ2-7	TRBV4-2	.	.	TGTGCCAGCAGCCAAGTTGACGGGAACTACGAGCAGTACTTC	CASSQVDGNYEQYF
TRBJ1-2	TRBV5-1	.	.	TGCGCCAGCAGCTTGGAAGCTAACTATGGCTACACCTTC	CASSLEANYGYTF